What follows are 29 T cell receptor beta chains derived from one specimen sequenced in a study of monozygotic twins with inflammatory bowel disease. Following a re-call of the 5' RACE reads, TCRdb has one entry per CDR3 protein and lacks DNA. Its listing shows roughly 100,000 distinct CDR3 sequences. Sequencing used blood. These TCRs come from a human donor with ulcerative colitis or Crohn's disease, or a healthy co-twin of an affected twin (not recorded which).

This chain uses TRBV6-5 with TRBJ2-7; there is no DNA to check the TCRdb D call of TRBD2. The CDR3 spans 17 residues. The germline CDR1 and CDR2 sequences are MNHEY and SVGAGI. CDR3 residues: CASSYIVAGQSSYEQYF.

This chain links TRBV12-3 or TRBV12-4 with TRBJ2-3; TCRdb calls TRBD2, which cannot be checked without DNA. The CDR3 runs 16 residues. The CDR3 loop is CASSLGRGTSTDTQYF.

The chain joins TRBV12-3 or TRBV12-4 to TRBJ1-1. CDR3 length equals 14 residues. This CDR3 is CASSLLRQNTEAFF.

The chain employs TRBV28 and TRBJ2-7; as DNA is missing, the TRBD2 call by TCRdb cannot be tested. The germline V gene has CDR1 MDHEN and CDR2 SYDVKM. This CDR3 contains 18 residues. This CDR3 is CASSWDPNVAENIYEQYF.

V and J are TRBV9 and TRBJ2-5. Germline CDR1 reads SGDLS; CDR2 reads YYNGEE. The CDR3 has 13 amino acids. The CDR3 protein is CASSVAPQETQYF.

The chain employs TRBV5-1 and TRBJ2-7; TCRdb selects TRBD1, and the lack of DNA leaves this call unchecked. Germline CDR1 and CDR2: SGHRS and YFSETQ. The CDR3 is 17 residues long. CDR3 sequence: CASSWGQLSISSYEQYF.

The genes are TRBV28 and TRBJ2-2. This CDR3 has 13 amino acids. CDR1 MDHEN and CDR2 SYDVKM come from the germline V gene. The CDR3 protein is CASSLIFTGELFF.

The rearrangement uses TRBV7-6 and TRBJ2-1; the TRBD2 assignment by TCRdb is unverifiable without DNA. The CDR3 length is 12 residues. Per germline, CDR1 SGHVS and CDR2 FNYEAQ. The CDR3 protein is CATASGGARQFF.

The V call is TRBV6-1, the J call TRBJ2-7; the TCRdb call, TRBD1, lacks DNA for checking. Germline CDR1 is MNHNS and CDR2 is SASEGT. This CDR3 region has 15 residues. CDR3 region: CASSQTWTLAYEQYF.

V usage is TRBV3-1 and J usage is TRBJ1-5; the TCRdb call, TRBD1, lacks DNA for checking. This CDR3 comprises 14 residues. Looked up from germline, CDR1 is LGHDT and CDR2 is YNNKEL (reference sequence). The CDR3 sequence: CASSQVQGNGPQHF.

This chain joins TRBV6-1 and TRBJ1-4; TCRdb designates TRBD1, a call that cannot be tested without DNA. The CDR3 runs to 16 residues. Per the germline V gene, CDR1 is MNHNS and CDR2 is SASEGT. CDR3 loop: CASSKGLGGYSEKLFF.

The CDR3 sequence: CASSSTWGRYYNEQFF. This chain links TRBV7-9 with TRBJ2-1; the D call from TCRdb, TRBD1, cannot be confirmed without DNA. CDR3 length: 16 residues. Germline V gene sequence: CDR1 SEHNR, CDR2 FQNEAQ (reference sequence).

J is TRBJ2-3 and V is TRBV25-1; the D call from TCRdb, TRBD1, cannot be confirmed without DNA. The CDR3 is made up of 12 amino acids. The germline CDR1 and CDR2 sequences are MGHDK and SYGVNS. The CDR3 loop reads CASSAPGVTQYF.

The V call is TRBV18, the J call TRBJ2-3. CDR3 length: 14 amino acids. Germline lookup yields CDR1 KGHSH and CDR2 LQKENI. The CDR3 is CASSRSVVTDTQYF.

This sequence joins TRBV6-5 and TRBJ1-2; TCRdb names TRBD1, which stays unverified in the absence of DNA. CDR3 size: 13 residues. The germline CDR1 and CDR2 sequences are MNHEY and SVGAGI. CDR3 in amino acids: CASRPDRGFGYTF.

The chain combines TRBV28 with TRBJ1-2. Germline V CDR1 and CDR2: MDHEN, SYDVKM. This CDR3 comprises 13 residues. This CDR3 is CASMGRLNYGYTF.

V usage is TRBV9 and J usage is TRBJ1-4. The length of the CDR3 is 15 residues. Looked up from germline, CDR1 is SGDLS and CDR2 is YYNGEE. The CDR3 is CASSVGGATNEKLFF.

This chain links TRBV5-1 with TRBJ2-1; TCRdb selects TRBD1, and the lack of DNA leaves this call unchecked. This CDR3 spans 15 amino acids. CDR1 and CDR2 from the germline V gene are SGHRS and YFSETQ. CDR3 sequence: CASSLAGTDYNEQFF.

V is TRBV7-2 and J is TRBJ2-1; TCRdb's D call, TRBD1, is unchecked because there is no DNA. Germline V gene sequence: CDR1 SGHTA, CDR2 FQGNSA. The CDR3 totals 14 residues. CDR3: CASSLGGASNEQFF.

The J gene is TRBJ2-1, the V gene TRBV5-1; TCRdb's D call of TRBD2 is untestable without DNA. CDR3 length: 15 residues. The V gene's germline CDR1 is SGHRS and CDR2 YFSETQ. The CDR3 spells CASSLLAGHNNEQFF.

The CDR3 protein is CAWGIQGVAKNIQYF. The rearrangement uses TRBV30 and TRBJ2-4. From germline, CDR1 is GTSNPN and CDR2 SVGIG (reference sequence). The CDR3 is 15 residues long.

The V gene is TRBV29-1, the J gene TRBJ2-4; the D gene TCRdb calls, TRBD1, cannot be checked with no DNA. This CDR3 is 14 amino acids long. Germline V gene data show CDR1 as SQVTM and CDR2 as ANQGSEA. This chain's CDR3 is CSVGAVGGKNIQYF.

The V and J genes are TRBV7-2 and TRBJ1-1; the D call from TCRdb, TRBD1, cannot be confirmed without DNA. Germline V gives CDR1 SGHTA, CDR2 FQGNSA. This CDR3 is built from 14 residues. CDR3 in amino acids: CASSTPGMNTEAFF.

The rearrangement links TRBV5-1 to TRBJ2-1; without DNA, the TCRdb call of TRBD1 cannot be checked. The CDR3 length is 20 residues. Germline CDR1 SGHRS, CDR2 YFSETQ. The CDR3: CASSVLGTGATVGSYNEQFF.

The CDR3 reads CSARGLSYSYEQYF. The chain carries TRBV20-1 and TRBJ2-7; the TCRdb call, TRBD2, lacks DNA for checking. In germline, CDR1 is DFQATT, CDR2 SNEGSKA (reference sequence). This CDR3 spans 14 amino acids.

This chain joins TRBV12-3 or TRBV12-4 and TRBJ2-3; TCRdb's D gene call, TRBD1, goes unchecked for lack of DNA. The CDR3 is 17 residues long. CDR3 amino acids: CASSPRTGVQASDTQYF.

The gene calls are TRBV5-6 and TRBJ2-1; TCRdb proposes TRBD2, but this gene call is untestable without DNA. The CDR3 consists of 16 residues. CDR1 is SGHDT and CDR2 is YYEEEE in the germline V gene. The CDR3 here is CASSLASGSSYNEQFF.

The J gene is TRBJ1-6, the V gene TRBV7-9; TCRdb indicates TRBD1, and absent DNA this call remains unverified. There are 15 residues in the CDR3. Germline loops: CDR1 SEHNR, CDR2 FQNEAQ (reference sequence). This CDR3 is CASSLAAQGGSPLHF.

The CDR3 loop is CASSLGPQSYEQYF. The V and J genes are TRBV5-1 and TRBJ2-7. Per germline, CDR1 SGHRS and CDR2 YFSETQ. This CDR3 has 14 amino acids.